These 5 T cell receptor beta chains originate from one sample sequenced in a study of blood T cell repertoires in COVID-19. Produced via immunoSEQ multiplex PCR; TCRdb's table is partial and in-frame only. The sample includes about 170,000 clones, about 88% of them seen just once. The sample consisted of peripheral blood. These receptor sequences come from a woman of 80 years or more in a cohort sampled during active or convalescent COVID-19.

The chain is built from TRBV4-1 and TRBJ1-1; 9 bases line up with TRBD1. CDR1 is MGHRA, CDR2 YSYEKL, per germline. The V and J ends lost 0 bases and 7 bases, in that order; junction bases with no gene match: 3. The CDR3 runs to 14 residues. The CDR3 nucleotides are TGCGCCAGCAGCCAAGATCGGACAGGGGATGAAGCTTTCTTT. The encoded protein is CASSQDRTGDEAFF.

V is TRBV29-1 and J is TRBJ2-7; 9 nucleotides align to TRBD1. CDR3 length: 12 amino acids. V trimming: 6 bases; J trimming: 6 bases; junction bases outside the gene matches: 6. Looked up from germline, CDR1 is SQVTM and CDR2 is ANQGSEA. This CDR3 reads CSVWTGVSEQYF. The CDR3 nucleotides are TGCAGCGTATGGACAGGGGTCAGCGAGCAGTACTTC.

The V call is TRBV11-2, the J call TRBJ2-1; TRBD2 matches 9 bases. The ends lost 4 bases at V and 2 bases at J; junction bases unmatched: 6. Germline V gene lookup returns CDR1 SGHAT and CDR2 FQNNGV. The CDR3 loop spans 16 amino acids. Written as DNA, the CDR3 is TGTGCCAGCAGCTCCCTAGGCGGGAGGGCCTACAATGAGCAGTTCTTC. This gives the protein CASSSLGGRAYNEQFF.

This chain joins TRBV20-1 and TRBJ2-1; no definite D call. This CDR3 is built from 11 residues. V gave up 2 bases and J gave up 8 bases, with 7 bases separating them. In germline, CDR1 is DFQATT, CDR2 SNEGSKA (reference sequence). The CDR3 is CSARLSYEQFF. The CDR3 coding sequence is TGCAGTGCTAGACTCTCTTATGAGCAGTTCTTC.

The chain joins TRBV19 to TRBJ1-1; TRBD1 might be the D (5 bases). CDR3 length: 14 amino acids. Between the trimmed V and J ends, which lost 6 bases and 2 bases, there was a span of 13 bases. Germline values: CDR1 LNHDA, CDR2 SQIVND (reference sequence). CDR3 region: CASRHRSHNTEAFF. The DNA for the CDR3 is TGTGCCAGTAGACACAGGAGCCACAACACTGAAGCTTTCTTT.